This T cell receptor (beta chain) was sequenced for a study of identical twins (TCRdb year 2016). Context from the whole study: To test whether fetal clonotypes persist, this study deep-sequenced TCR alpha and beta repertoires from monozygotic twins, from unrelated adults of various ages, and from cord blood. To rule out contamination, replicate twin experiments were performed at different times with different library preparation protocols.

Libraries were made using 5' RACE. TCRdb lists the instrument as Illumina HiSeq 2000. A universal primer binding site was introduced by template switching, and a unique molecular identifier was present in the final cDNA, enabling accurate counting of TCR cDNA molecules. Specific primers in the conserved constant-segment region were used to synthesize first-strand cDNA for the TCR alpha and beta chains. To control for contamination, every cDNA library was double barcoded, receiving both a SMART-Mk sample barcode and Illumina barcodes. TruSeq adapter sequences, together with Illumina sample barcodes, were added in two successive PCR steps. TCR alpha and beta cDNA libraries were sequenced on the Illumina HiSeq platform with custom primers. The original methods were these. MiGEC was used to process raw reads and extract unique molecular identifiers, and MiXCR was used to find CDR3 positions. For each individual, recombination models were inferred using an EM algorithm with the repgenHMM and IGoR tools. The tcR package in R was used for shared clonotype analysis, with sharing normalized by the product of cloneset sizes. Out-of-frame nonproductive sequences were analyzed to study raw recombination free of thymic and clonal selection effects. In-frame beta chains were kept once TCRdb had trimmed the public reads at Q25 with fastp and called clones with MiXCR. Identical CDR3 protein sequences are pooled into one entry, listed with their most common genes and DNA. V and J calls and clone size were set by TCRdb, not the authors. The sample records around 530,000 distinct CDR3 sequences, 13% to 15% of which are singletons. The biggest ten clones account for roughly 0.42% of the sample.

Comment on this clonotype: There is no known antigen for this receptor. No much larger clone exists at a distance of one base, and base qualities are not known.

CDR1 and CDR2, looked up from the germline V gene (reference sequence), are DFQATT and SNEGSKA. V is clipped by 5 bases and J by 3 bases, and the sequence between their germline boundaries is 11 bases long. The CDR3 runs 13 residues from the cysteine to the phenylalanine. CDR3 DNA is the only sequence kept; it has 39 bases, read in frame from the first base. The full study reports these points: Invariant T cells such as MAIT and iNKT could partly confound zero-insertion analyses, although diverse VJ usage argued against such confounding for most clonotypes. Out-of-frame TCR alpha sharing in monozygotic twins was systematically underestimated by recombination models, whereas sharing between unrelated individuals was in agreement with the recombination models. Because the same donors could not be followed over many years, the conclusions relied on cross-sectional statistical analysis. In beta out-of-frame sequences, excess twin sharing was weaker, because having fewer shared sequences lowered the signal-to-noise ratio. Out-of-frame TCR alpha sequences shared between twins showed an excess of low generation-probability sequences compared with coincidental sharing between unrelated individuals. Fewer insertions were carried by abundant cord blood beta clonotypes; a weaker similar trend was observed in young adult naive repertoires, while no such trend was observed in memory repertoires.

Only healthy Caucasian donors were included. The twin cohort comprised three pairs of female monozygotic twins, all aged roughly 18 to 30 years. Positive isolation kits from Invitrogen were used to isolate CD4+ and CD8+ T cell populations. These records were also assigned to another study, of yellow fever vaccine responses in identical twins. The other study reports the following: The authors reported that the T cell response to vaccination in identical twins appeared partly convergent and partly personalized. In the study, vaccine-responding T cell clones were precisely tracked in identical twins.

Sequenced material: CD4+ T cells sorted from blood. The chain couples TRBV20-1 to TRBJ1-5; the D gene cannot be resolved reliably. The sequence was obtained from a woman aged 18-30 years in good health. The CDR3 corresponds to CSAGSGPNQPQHF. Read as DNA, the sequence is TGCAGTGCTGGGAGTGGTCCCAATCAGCCCCAGCATTTT.